The 23 T cell receptor beta chains given below trace back to one sample, sequenced in a study of blood T cell repertoires in COVID-19. Clones were sequenced by immunoSEQ multiplex PCR, and TCRdb holds only the in-frame ones, with some missing. This sample has about 290,000 clones; roughly 80% occur once, and the top ten carry 4.1%. The sample taken for sequencing was peripheral blood. The receptors derive from a woman aged 50 to 60 with active or convalescent COVID-19.

The chain is built from TRBV19 and TRBJ1-2; 9 bases match TRBD1. V shed 1 base and J 0 bases; nucleotides not matched to a gene: 15. The CDR3 loop spans 20 amino acids. Germline lookup yields CDR1 LNHDA and CDR2 SQIVND (reference sequence). In DNA, the CDR3 is TGTGCCAGTAGTATAGCCCTCATCCGGGACAGGGTGAATCCTAACTATGGCTACACCTTC. It is translated as CASSIALIRDRVNPNYGYTF.

The rearrangement joins TRBV7-9 to TRBJ1-3; D might be TRBD1 (5 bases). The germline gives CDR1 SEHNR, CDR2 FQNEAQ (reference sequence). V gave up 1 base and J gave up 1 base, with 5 bases separating them. The CDR3 loop spans 14 amino acids. This chain's CDR3 is CASSLEGSGNTIYF. For the CDR3, the DNA is TGTGCCAGCAGCTTAGAGGGGTCTGGAAACACCATATATTTT.

V is TRBV28 and J is TRBJ2-5; 9 bases agree with TRBD2. The CDR3 runs to 15 residues. Per the germline V gene, CDR1 is MDHEN and CDR2 is SYDVKM. The junction had 6 bases not matched to a gene; V was cut back by 3 bases and J by 4 bases. CDR3 bases: TGTGCCAGCAGTTTCCCAGCGGGAGGCAGAGAGACCCAGTACTTC. This gives the protein CASSFPAGGRETQYF.

The chain uses TRBV10-3 and TRBJ1-2; 7 positions match TRBD1. The CDR3 length is 14 residues. CDR1 and CDR2 (germline): ENHRY, SYGVKD. V lost 10 bases to trimming and J lost 3 bases; unmatched junction nucleotides: 11. The CDR3 sequence: CATIKDREDYGYTF. The CDR3 coding sequence is TGTGCCACCATAAAAGACAGGGAGGACTATGGCTACACCTTC.

In its sample, this clone was seen a few times. The rearrangement uses TRBV20-1 and TRBJ1-3, with D possibly being TRBD1 (6 bases). Germline CDR1 DFQATT, CDR2 SNEGSKA (reference sequence). With 3 bases removed from V and 3 bases from J, the gap between germline ends came to 15 bases. CDR3 length: 15 amino acids. CDR3 region: CSASRLQGVGNTIYF. The CDR3 bases are TGCAGTGCTAGTCGATTACAGGGAGTTGGAAACACCATATATTTT.

The chain recombines TRBV5-5 with TRBJ1-1; D gene ambiguous. Per the germline V gene, CDR1 is SGHKS and CDR2 is YYEKEE (reference sequence). Trimming stripped 0 bases from V and 6 bases from J, with 9 bases between. The CDR3 is 13 residues long. The CDR3 reads CASSLGGGPEAFF. The CDR3 bases are TGTGCCAGCAGCTTGGGGGGAGGCCCTGAAGCTTTCTTT.

The chain uses TRBV5-4 and TRBJ2-7; 7 bases line up with TRBD2. Germline trimming cut 5 bases from V and 0 bases from J; bases unmatched to any gene: 11. Germline values: CDR1 SGHNT, CDR2 YYREEE (reference sequence). The CDR3 has 16 amino acids. CDR3 coding DNA: TGTGCCAGCAGTTATACCGGGACTACCTACTCCTACGAGCAGTACTTC. This gives the protein CASSYTGTTYSYEQYF.

V and J are TRBV27 and TRBJ1-5, with 10 bases aligning to TRBD1. From germline, CDR1 is MNHEY and CDR2 SMNVEV (reference sequence). The CDR3 contains 19 residues. After removal of 5 bases from V and 1 base from J, the junction contained 14 bases not matched to a gene. CDR3 in amino acids: CASSPHRDRGLLSNQPQHF. DNA of the CDR3: TGTGCCAGCAGTCCCCACCGGGACAGGGGACTATTGAGCAATCAGCCCCAGCATTTT.

The CDR3 DNA reads TGTGCCAGTAGTATTTATCCAGGGGAAGGTGCTTTCTTT. It codes for CASSIYPGEGAFF. This chain links TRBV19 with TRBJ1-1, with a possible D match to TRBD1 (6 bases). V lost 3 bases to trimming and J lost 11 bases, with 16 bases between them. The CDR3 loop spans 13 amino acids. The germline V gene has CDR1 LNHDA and CDR2 SQIVND (reference sequence).

This clone was counted a few times. The chain combines TRBV3-1 (or the pseudogene TRBV3-2) with TRBJ2-1, with D unclear. CDR3 length: 12 amino acids. Germline V lookup: CDR1 LGHDT, CDR2 YNNKEL (reference sequence). V lost 4 bases, J lost 4 bases, and 5 bases lay in between. This CDR3 is CASSRQYNEQFF. CDR3 in DNA: TGTGCCAGCAGCCGGCAATACAATGAGCAGTTCTTC.

The V gene is TRBV5-5, the J gene TRBJ2-3; TRBD1 aligns across 9 bases. The V gene's germline CDR1 is SGHKS and CDR2 YYEKEE (reference sequence). The J segment lost 0 bases and the V segment lost 0 bases, leaving 5 bases of the junction unmatched. The CDR3 spans 17 residues. The CDR3 nucleotides read TGTGCCAGCAGCTTGGGGGACAGGGTCAGTAGCACAGATACGCAGTATTTT. It yields the protein CASSLGDRVSSTDTQYF.

The chain has TRBV7-9 and TRBJ2-3; TRBD1 might be the D (7 bases). The CDR3 contains 15 residues. Germline V gene data show CDR1 as SEHNR and CDR2 as FQNEAQ (reference sequence). The germline V and J ends were trimmed by 5 bases and 3 bases, with 15 bases remaining between them. The CDR3: CASSHPQGRTDTQYF. The CDR3, as DNA: TGTGCCAGCAGCCACCCACAGGGGAGGACAGATACGCAGTATTTT.

The chain couples TRBV28 to TRBJ1-1; D remains unclear. Trimming removed 3 bases at V and 7 bases at J, with 6 bases between. Germline V CDR1 and CDR2: MDHEN, SYDVKM. This CDR3 contains 11 residues. Written as DNA, the CDR3 is TGTGCCAGCAGTTTTTCCCTTGAAGCTTTCTTT. It encodes CASSFSLEAFF.

Only a few counts were recorded for this clone. This rearrangement joins TRBV28 to TRBJ2-1, with 14 bases aligning to TRBD2. V gave up 2 bases and J gave up 1 base; unmatched junction bases: 10. Germline CDR1 MDHEN, CDR2 SYDVKM. This CDR3 spans 20 amino acids. This CDR3 reads CASSLLPGLAGAGSYNEQFF. CDR3 DNA sequence: TGTGCCAGCAGTTTACTACCGGGACTAGCGGGAGCCGGATCCTACAATGAGCAGTTCTTC.

J is TRBJ2-5 and V is TRBV27; 9 bases are a match to TRBD2. Germline V gene data show CDR1 as MNHEY and CDR2 as SMNVEV (reference sequence). There are 19 residues in the CDR3. The J segment lost 2 bases and the V segment lost 0 bases, leaving 13 bases of the junction unmatched. The CDR3 DNA reads as TGTGCCAGCAGTTTATCCCCCCCCGCTAGCGGGGTGGGGCAAGAGACCCAGTACTTC. It is translated as CASSLSPPASGVGQETQYF.

V and J are TRBV28 and TRBJ1-2; 8 bases are a match to TRBD1. J lost 4 bases, V lost 10 bases, and 5 bases had no gene match. This CDR3 has 12 residues. The germline CDR1 and CDR2 sequences are MDHEN and SYDVKM. The chain's CDR3 is CAIAGGAYGYTF. The CDR3 nucleotides are TGTGCCATTGCAGGGGGCGCCTATGGCTACACCTTC.

The sample holds a few counts of this clone. The J gene is TRBJ2-7, the V gene TRBV28, with 9 bases lining up with TRBD2. This CDR3 is built from 14 residues. Germline CDR1 reads MDHEN; CDR2 reads SYDVKM. V was clipped by 2 bases and J by 5 bases; unmatched bases: 4. The CDR3: CASSLGREGDEQYF. CDR3 DNA sequence: TGTGCCAGCAGTTTAGGGCGGGAGGGGGACGAGCAGTACTTC.

This clone was picked up many times. The chain recombines TRBV3-1 (or the pseudogene TRBV3-2) with TRBJ2-3, with TRBD2 matching 12 bases. Losses at the gene ends were 7 bases for V and 7 bases for J; bases not matched to a gene: 3. Germline V lookup: CDR1 LGHDT, CDR2 YNNKEL (reference sequence). The CDR3 has 13 amino acids. The CDR3 DNA sequence: TGTGCCAGCACCCGGACTAGCGGGAATACGCAGTATTTT. Its translation: CASTRTSGNTQYF.

This clone was observed once. Germline and junction disagree at one end, which may indicate a read error. The chain uses TRBV7-7 and TRBJ2-3; 9 positions agree with TRBD1. The length of the CDR3 is 17 residues. The germline V gene has CDR1 SSHAT and CDR2 FNYEAQ (reference sequence). CDR3 residues: CASSLGGQGFDTDTQYF. As DNA, the CDR3 is TGTGCTAGCAGCTTAGGGGGACAGGGTTTCGACACAGATACGCAGTATTTT.

This rearrangement joins TRBV5-1 to TRBJ2-7; 8 nucleotides match TRBD1. CDR3 length: 15 amino acids. Unmatched junction bases numbered 7, after V lost 4 bases and J lost 1 base. Germline values: CDR1 SGHRS, CDR2 YFSETQ. In DNA form, the CDR3 reads TGCGCCAGCAGCCCACAGGGGGAACTTTCCTACGAGCAGTACTTC. Protein sequence: CASSPQGELSYEQYF.

The chain combines TRBV3-1 (or the pseudogene TRBV3-2) with TRBJ1-1; D is perhaps TRBD1 (6 bases). This CDR3 region has 16 residues. Germline CDR1 reads LGHDT; CDR2 reads YNNKEL (reference sequence). The V gene lost 1 base and the J gene lost 11 bases, with 23 bases spanning the gap. CDR3 amino acids: CASSQGDDRQARGAFF. For the CDR3, the DNA is TGTGCCAGCAGCCAAGGGGATGACCGACAGGCGAGAGGGGCTTTCTTT.

CDR3 nucleotides: TGTGCCAGTCAAAACAGGGGGGAGTATGGCTACACCTTC. Its protein product is CASQNRGEYGYTF. The genes are TRBV6-6 and TRBJ1-2; 8 nucleotides match TRBD1. V shed 9 bases and J 5 bases; nucleotides not matched to a gene: 8. This CDR3 is built from 13 residues. CDR1 MNHNY and CDR2 SVGAGI come from the germline V gene (reference sequence).

The chain uses TRBV5-6 and TRBJ2-7; D is unresolved. The CDR3 loop spans 14 amino acids. Germline V gives CDR1 SGHDT, CDR2 YYEEEE. The V end lost 4 bases, the J end lost 3 bases, and 14 bases lay between the germline ends. CDR3 region: CASSPLGGNYEQYF. Written as DNA, the CDR3 is TGTGCCAGCAGCCCCCTTGGCGGCAACTACGAGCAGTACTTC. The entire variable domain, with the rest obtained from reference TRBV5-6 and TRBJ2-7, is as follows: DAGVTQSPTHLIKTRGQQVTLRCSPKSGHDTVSWYQQALGQGPQFIFQYYEEEERQRGNFPDRFSGHQFPNYSSELNVNALLLGDSALYLCASSPLGGNYEQYFGPGTRLTVT.